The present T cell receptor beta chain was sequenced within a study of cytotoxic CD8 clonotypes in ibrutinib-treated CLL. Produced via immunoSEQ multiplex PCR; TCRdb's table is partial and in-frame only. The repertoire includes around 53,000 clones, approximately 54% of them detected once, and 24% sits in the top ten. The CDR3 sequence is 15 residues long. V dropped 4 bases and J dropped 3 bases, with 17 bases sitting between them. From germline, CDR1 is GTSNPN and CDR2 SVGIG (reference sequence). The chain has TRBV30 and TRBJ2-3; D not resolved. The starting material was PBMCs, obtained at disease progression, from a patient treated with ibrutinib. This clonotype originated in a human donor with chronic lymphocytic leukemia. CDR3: CAWILDGLSTDTQYF. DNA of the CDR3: TGTGCCTGGATCCTCGACGGCCTCAGTACAGATACGCAGTATTTT.